The text below deals with one T cell receptor beta chain. The data are from a study of shared clonotypes between healthy human individuals. Each subset's genomic DNA was shared equally among a number of immunoSEQ plates. Original processing notes: ImmunoSEQ output held junction-only sequences without quality scores, so filtering differed. The assay was immunoSEQ multiplex PCR, and TCRdb's table has in-frame clones only and misses some. Clone size and V and J calls were adopted from that table, with D and trimming inferred from the DNA. The repertoire includes some 1 million clones, approximately 70% of them detected once, and around 1.5% sits in the top ten. Germline values: CDR1 SGHTA, CDR2 FQGNSA. V lost 5 bases, J lost 1 base, and 11 bases stayed unmatched. CDR3 length: 19 residues. Subsets obtained from CD4+ cells comprised CD45RA+ naive and CD45RA-negative memory cells.

Sequenced material: memory CD4+ T cells sorted from blood. The subset denotes: CD45RA-negative fraction. The TCR originated in a man younger than 30 in good health. This chain links TRBV7-2 with TRBJ2-1; 13 nucleotides align to TRBD2. CDR3 DNA: TGTGCCAGCAGCACTCCCATGGGACTAGCGGGACGATCCTACAATGAGCAGTTCTTC. As protein: CASSTPMGLAGRSYNEQFF.